A selection of T cell receptor beta chains follows, all from one sample in a study of blood T cell repertoires in COVID-19. Clones were sequenced by immunoSEQ multiplex PCR, and TCRdb holds only the in-frame ones, with some missing. Of 150,000 or so clones listed, about 87% were seen once; the top ten hold around 10%. Material for sequencing was peripheral blood. These TCRs come from a man in his forties or fifties with acute or convalescent COVID-19. The CDR3 runs from the conserved cysteine through the conserved F or W. A D gene is named only where the DNA matches it firmly. The size field is filled for only some rows; it gives once, few, many or a size class.

NA | once | TRBJ1-1 | TRBV7-9 | TGTGCCAGCAGCCTCGGTGGGTGGAGCACTGAAGCTTTCTTT | CASSLGGWSTEAFF
NA | NA | TRBJ1-1 | TRBV2 | TGTGCCAGCAGTGAACGGGGGTCCGCTTTCTTT | CASSERGSAFF
NA | NA | TRBJ1-2 | TRBV7-8 | TGTGCCAGCAGCCTAGTCAGTTCCTATGGCTACACCTTC | CASSLVSSYGYTF
TRBD1 | NA | TRBJ1-4 | TRBV3-1/TRBV3-2 | TGTGCCAGCAGCCCGCCCACAGGGGTGGAAGCAAGTGGGAATGAAAAACTGTTTTTT | CASSPPTGVEASGNEKLFF
TRBD1 | NA | TRBJ2-1 | TRBV6-4 | TGTGCCAGCAGTGATGCGGGGACAGGGGCCTCCTACAATGAGCAGTTCTTC | CASSDAGTGASYNEQFF
NA | NA | TRBJ1-1 | TRBV5-1 | TGCGCCAGCAGCTTGGCCCCGGGGTCAGACACTGAAGCTTTCTTT | CASSLAPGSDTEAFF
NA | NA | TRBJ1-2 | TRBV2 | TGTGCCAGCAGTACATGGGGCAGTTCTAACTATGGCTACACCTTC | CASSTWGSSNYGYTF
NA | once | TRBJ2-7 | TRBV19 | TGTGCCAGTAGTAGTGGAGGAGGGGCCCTGTCCTACGAGCAGTACTTC | CASSSGGGALSYEQYF
NA | NA | TRBJ1-2 | TRBV4-2 | TGTGCCAGCAGCCAAGTCGGGGAGGGGTTCTATGGCTACACCTTC | CASSQVGEGFYGYTF
TRBD2 | once | TRBJ2-1 | TRBV27 | TGTGCCAGCAGTCCGCGGGGACTAGCGGGGCGGAATGAGCAGTTCTTC | CASSPRGLAGRNEQFF
NA | NA | TRBJ1-3 | TRBV2 | TGTGCCAGCAGTGAAGAGAGCTCTGGAAACACCATATATTTT | CASSEESSGNTIYF
NA | NA | TRBJ1-1 | TRBV12-3/TRBV12-4 | TGTGCCAGCACCGTACAGATTAACACTGAAGCTTTCTTT | CASTVQINTEAFF
TRBD1 | once | TRBJ1-1 | TRBV12-3/TRBV12-4 | TGTGCCAGCAGGGGACAGGTGGGAGCTTTCTTT | CASRGQVGAFF
TRBD2 | NA | TRBJ2-7 | TRBV27 | TGTGCCAGCAGTATCCCAGCGGGGGGGCCTCCATACGAGCAGTACTTC | CASSIPAGGPPYEQYF
NA | NA | TRBJ2-1 | TRBV27 | TGTGCCAGCAGTCGGTACAATGAGCAGTTCTTC | CASSRYNEQFF
NA | once | TRBJ2-7 | TRBV5-1 | TGCGCCAGCAGCTTGGCAATAGCGGAAAGGGAGTACTTC | CASSLAIAEREYF
TRBD1 | NA | TRBJ1-6 | TRBV7-2 | TGTGCCAGCAGGTGGACAGGGGCACCCCTCCACTTT | CASRWTGAPLHF
TRBD2 | NA | TRBJ2-1 | TRBV29-1 | TGCAGCGTCCTCCTAGCGGGGGGGCCGAGAGAGCAGTTCTTC | CSVLLAGGPREQFF
NA | NA | TRBJ1-4 | TRBV4-2 | TGTGCCAGCAGCCTAGACCCCCAAGGCAGGGGTTCAACTAATGAAAAACTGTTTTTT | CASSLDPQGRGSTNEKLFF
TRBD1 | NA | TRBJ1-2 | TRBV19 | TGTGCCAGTAGTCACAGGGGGCAAAGAGCGAACTATGGCTACACCTTC | CASSHRGQRANYGYTF
NA | once | TRBJ1-2 | TRBV5-1 | TGCGCCAGCACGGGGGGCAACTATGGCTACACCTTC | CASTGGNYGYTF
TRBD1 | NA | TRBJ1-2 | TRBV28 | TGTGCCAGCAGGGAAACCGGGACAGGGAGTTACTATGGCTACACCTTC | CASRETGTGSYYGYTF
NA | NA | TRBJ1-1 | TRBV18 | TGTGCCAGCTCACCACCATCAGGGGTGCGAGGTGGAACTGAAGCTTTCTTT | CASSPPSGVRGGTEAFF
NA | once | TRBJ2-1 | TRBV5-1 | TGCGCCAGCAGCTTGGACAGTCGTTACGATGAGCAGTTCTTC | CASSLDSRYDEQFF
TRBD1 | NA | TRBJ2-7 | TRBV6-5 | TGTGCCAGCAGAATTGGACAGGGAACCTACGAGCAGTACTTC | CASRIGQGTYEQYF
NA | hyperexpanded | TRBJ2-7 | TRBV6-1 | TGTGCCAGCAGTGAAGAGGCAGGGGCCCACGAGCAGTACTTC | CASSEEAGAHEQYF
NA | NA | TRBJ1-4 | TRBV12-3/TRBV12-4 | TGTGCCAGCAGTCCCCCGGGGGTTGGAAAACTGTTTTTT | CASSPPGVGKLFF
TRBD2 | NA | TRBJ2-2 | TRBV18 | TGTGCCAGCTCCCTCGTAGCGGGAGTTACCACCGGGGAGCTGTTTTTT | CASSLVAGVTTGELFF
NA | NA | TRBJ1-2 | TRBV11-2 | TGTGCCAGCAGCCCCCAATGGTATTCGGGTTCCAACTATGGCTACACCTTC | CASSPQWYSGSNYGYTF
NA | NA | TRBJ2-5 | TRBV11-2 | TGTGCCAGCAGCTCGTACCACAAGTACCAAGAGACCCAGTACTTC | CASSSYHKYQETQYF
NA | NA | TRBJ1-1 | TRBV27 | TGTGCCAGCAGTCATTCAGGTTACAGAACGAACACTGAAGCTTTCTTT | CASSHSGYRTNTEAFF
TRBD1 | NA | TRBJ1-1 | TRBV6-5 | TGTGCCAGCAGTTATAATACAGGGGGCGTCTACACTGAAGCTTTCTTT | CASSYNTGGVYTEAFF
NA | NA | TRBJ1-1 | TRBV19 | TGTGCCAGCAGCAATAAAATATTCCCGGGGGCTGAAGCTTTCTTT | CASSNKIFPGAEAFF